These T cell receptor beta chains were read from a single sample in a study of blood T cell repertoires in COVID-19. Using immunoSEQ multiplex PCR, the repertoire was profiled, and TCRdb retains in-frame clones only, with some absent. The data show roughly 58,000 clones, with over 75% seen just once and more than 30% held by the top ten. The sequencing input was peripheral blood. Receptors originate from a man between 60 and 70 years old with COVID-19, enrolled during active disease. Each CDR3 is given with its conserved first and last residue. Each record gives: D gene, V gene, J gene, CDR3 length, CDR3 protein. D genes are given only for firm matches.

d_call: TRBD1; v_call: TRBV15; j_call: TRBJ2-7; cdr3_length: 14; cdr3_aa: CATLGTGRTYEQYF
d_call: TRBD1; v_call: TRBV6-4; j_call: TRBJ2-1; cdr3_length: 15; cdr3_aa: CASSTGQGSYNEQFF
d_call: TRBD2; v_call: TRBV14; j_call: TRBJ2-3; cdr3_length: 14; cdr3_aa: CASSQQELGRAQYF
d_call: -; v_call: TRBV6-5; j_call: TRBJ2-7; cdr3_length: 14; cdr3_aa: CASSYSRISYEQYF
d_call: -; v_call: TRBV18; j_call: TRBJ1-5; cdr3_length: 14; cdr3_aa: CASSLTGGDQPQHF
d_call: TRBD1; v_call: TRBV4-1; j_call: TRBJ1-2; cdr3_length: 16; cdr3_aa: CASSQVGSGQGASYTF
d_call: -; v_call: TRBV6-1; j_call: TRBJ2-2; cdr3_length: 15; cdr3_aa: CASSSTRGNTGELFF
d_call: -; v_call: TRBV18; j_call: TRBJ1-6; cdr3_length: 13; cdr3_aa: CASSPMSDSPLHF
d_call: -; v_call: TRBV5-1; j_call: TRBJ1-2; cdr3_length: 13; cdr3_aa: CASSPGGAYGYTF
d_call: -; v_call: TRBV5-8; j_call: TRBJ2-1; cdr3_length: 16; cdr3_aa: CASSWGRGRRGNEQFF
d_call: -; v_call: TRBV3-1/TRBV3-2; j_call: TRBJ2-2; cdr3_length: 13; cdr3_aa: CASQGSPTGELFF
d_call: TRBD1; v_call: TRBV24-1; j_call: TRBJ1-6; cdr3_length: 15; cdr3_aa: CATSGGTGESSPLHF
d_call: TRBD2; v_call: TRBV5-1; j_call: TRBJ2-7; cdr3_length: 12; cdr3_aa: CASSGTTYEQYF
d_call: -; v_call: TRBV3-1/TRBV3-2; j_call: TRBJ2-3; cdr3_length: 15; cdr3_aa: CASSRRRAGTDTQYF
d_call: TRBD1; v_call: TRBV10-3; j_call: TRBJ2-1; cdr3_length: 14; cdr3_aa: CAISTGQGYNEQFF
d_call: -; v_call: TRBV6-9; j_call: TRBJ2-2; cdr3_length: 12; cdr3_aa: CATNPGDGELFF
d_call: TRBD2; v_call: TRBV13; j_call: TRBJ2-7; cdr3_length: 14; cdr3_aa: CASSFGGVGYEQYF
d_call: -; v_call: TRBV6-5; j_call: TRBJ2-7; cdr3_length: 11; cdr3_aa: CASSSKYEQYF
d_call: -; v_call: TRBV5-1; j_call: TRBJ2-5; cdr3_length: 15; cdr3_aa: CASSLGGDSKETQYF
d_call: TRBD1; v_call: TRBV5-4; j_call: TRBJ2-7; cdr3_length: 13; cdr3_aa: CASSSRQGLEQYF